The T cell receptor (beta chain) under discussion was sequenced for a study of T cell changes during pregnancy in multiple sclerosis. The table came from immunoSEQ multiplex PCR; TCRdb's copy has only in-frame clones and leaves some out. The data hold about 26,000 clones, with nearly 90% observed a single time. This CDR3 has 10 amino acids. This clone was observed a few times. J is TRBJ1-1 and V is TRBV21-1. TRBV21-1 is reported as a pseudogene. The clonotype was recovered from a female donor with multiple sclerosis, enrolled in a pregnancy study. Sequenced here: CD8+ T cells from peripheral blood mononuclear cells, sampled in the second trimester of pregnancy. The CDR3 here is CASSMREAFF. The CDR3 DNA follows: TGTGCCAGCAGCATGAGGGAAGCTTTCTTT.